Listed here is a single TCR beta chain. As yet, its antigen is unknown. Clones were read by immunoSEQ multiplex PCR, and TCRdb kept only the in-frame ones, dropping some. The profile shows tens of thousands of clones, roughly 84% of them singletons. This CDR3 has 16 residues. Losses at the gene ends were 4 bases for V and 4 bases for J; bases not matched to a gene: 8. Per germline, CDR1 MDHEN and CDR2 SYDVKM. These data are taken from a study of OX40 agonist ivuxolimab in advanced cancers. For the study at large: Dose-escalation subjects each had hepatocellular carcinoma, melanoma, renal cell or head and neck cancer. Averaging about 60 years in age, with a range of roughly 20 to 79, the cohort was approximately 84% male.

Study-wide results and caveats: On average, CD8+ T cells showed a greater number of expanded clones than CD4+.

The chain couples TRBV28 to TRBJ2-2; 8 bases are a match to TRBD2. The source was CD4+ or CD8+ T cells sorted from blood, collected in a trial of the OX40 agonist ivuxolimab. The receptor's source is an adult with an advanced solid tumor such as melanoma, head and neck, liver or kidney cancer. In DNA, the CDR3 is TGTGCCAGCAGTTCAACTAGCGGAGGGTTCACCGGGGAGCTGTTTTTT. This sequence encodes CASSSTSGGFTGELFF.